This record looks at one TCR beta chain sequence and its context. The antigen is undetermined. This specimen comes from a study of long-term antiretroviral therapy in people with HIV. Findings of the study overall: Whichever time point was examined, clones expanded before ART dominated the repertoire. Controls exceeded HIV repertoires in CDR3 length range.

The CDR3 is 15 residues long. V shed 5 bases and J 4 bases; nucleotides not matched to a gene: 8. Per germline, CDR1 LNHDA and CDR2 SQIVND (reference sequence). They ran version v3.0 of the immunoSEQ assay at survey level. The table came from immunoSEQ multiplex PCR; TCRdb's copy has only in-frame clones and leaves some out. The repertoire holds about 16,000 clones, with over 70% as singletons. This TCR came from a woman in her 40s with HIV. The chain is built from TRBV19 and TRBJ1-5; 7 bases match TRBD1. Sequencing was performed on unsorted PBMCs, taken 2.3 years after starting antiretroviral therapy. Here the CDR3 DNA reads TGTGCCAGTAGTTTAGGACAGGTAGGGAATCAGCCCCAGCATTTT. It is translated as CASSLGQVGNQPQHF.